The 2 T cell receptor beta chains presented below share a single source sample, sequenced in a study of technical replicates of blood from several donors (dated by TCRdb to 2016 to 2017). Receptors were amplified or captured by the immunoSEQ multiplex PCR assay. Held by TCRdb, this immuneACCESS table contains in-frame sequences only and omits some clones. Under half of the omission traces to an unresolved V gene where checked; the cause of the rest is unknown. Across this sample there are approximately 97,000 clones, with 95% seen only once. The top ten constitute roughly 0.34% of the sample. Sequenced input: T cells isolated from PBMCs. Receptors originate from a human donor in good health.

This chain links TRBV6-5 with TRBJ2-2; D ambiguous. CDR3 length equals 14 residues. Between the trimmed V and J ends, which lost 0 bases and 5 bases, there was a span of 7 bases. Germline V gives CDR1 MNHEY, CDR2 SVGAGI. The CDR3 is CASSYSFKTGELFF. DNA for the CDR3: TGTGCCAGCAGTTACTCGTTTAAAACCGGGGAGCTGTTTTTT.

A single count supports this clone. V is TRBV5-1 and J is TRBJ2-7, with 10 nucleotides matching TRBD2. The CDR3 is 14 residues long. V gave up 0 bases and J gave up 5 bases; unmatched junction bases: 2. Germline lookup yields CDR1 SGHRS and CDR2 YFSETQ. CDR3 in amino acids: CASSLVGLANEQYF. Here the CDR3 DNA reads TGCGCCAGCAGCTTGGTGGGACTAGCGAACGAGCAGTACTTC. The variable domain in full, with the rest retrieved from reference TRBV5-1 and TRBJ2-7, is KAGVTQTPRYLIKTRGQQVTLSCSPISGHRSVSWYQQTPGQGLQFLFEYFSETQRNKGNFPGRFSGRQFSNSRSEMNVSTLELGDSALYLCASSLVGLANEQYFGPGTRLTVT.